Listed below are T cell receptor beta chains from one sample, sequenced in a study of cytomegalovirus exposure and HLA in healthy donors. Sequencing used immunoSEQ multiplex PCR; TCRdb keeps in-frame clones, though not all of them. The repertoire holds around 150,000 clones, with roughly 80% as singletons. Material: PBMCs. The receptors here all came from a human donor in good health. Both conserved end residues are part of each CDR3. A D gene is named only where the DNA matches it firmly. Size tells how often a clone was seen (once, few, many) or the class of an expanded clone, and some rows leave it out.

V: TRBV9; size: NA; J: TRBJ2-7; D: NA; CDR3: CADEAGHDPYEQYF; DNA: TGTGCAGACGAGGCGGGGCACGACCCCTACGAGCAGTACTTC
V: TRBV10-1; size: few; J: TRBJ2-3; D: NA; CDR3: CASPDLAFSTDTQYF; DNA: TGCGCCAGCCCTGATCTAGCGTTTAGCACAGATACGCAGTATTTT
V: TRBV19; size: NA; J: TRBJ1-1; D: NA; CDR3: CASSPPSTEAFF; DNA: TGTGCCAGTAGTCCGCCCAGCACTGAAGCTTTCTTT
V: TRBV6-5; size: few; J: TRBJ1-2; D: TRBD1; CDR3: CASIRTYPGGGGYTF; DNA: TGTGCCAGCATACGAACCTATCCAGGGGGCGGTGGCTACACCTTC
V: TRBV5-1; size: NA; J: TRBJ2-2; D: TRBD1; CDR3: CASSLGTGTNTGELFF; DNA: TGCGCCAGCAGCTTGGGGACAGGGACGAACACCGGGGAGCTGTTTTTT
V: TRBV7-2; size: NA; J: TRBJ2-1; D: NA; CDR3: CASSSARGAYNEQFF; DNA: TGTGCCAGCAGCAGCGCGCGGGGTGCCTACAATGAGCAGTTCTTC
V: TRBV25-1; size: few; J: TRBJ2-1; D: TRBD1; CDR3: CASSEFGQGVYEQFF; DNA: TGTGCCAGCAGTGAATTCGGACAGGGGGTATATGAGCAGTTCTTC
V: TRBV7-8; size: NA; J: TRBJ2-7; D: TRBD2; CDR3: CASSPGLAGGGEYEQYF; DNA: TGTGCCAGCAGCCCGGGACTAGCGGGGGGTGGGGAATACGAGCAGTACTTC
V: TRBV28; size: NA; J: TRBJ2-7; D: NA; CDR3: CASRSGFYEQYF; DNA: TGTGCCAGCAGGTCAGGGTTCTACGAGCAGTACTTC
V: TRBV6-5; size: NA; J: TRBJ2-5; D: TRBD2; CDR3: CASGLAGGWETQYF; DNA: TGTGCCAGCGGACTAGCGGGGGGGTGGGAGACCCAGTACTTC
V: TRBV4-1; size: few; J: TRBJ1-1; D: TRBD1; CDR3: CASSQGWDRVEAFF; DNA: TGCGCCAGCAGCCAAGGTTGGGACAGGGTGGAAGCTTTCTTT
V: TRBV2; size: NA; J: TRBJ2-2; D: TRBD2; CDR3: CASSEAGGTATGELFF; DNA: TGTGCCAGCAGTGAAGCCGGGGGGACTGCCACCGGGGAGCTGTTTTTT
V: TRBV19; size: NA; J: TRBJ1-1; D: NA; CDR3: CASSPWLNTEAFF; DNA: TGTGCCAGTTCCCCGTGGCTGAACACTGAAGCTTTCTTT
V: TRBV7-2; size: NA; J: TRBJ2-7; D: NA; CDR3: CASSLEAGVSYEQYF; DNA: TGTGCCAGCAGCTTAGAAGCGGGTGTATCCTACGAGCAGTACTTC
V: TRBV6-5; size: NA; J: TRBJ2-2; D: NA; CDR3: CASSPQITGELFF; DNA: TGTGCCAGCAGTCCCCAAATCACCGGGGAGCTGTTTTTT
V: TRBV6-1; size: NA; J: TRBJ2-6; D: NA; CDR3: CASSAGAGANVLTF; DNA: TGTGCCAGCAGCGCAGGGGCTGGGGCCAACGTCCTGACTTTC
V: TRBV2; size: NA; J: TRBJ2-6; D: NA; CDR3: CASMKSRVAGANVLTF; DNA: TGTGCCAGCATGAAGTCCAGGGTAGCTGGGGCCAACGTCCTGACTTTC
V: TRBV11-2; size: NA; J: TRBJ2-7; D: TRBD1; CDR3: CASSSWDRVYEQYF; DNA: TGTGCCAGCAGCTCGTGGGACAGGGTGTACGAGCAGTACTTC
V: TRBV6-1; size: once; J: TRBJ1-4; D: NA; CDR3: CASSGGGGSEKLFF; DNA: TGTGCCAGCTCTGGGGGGGGAGGGAGTGAAAAACTGTTTTTT
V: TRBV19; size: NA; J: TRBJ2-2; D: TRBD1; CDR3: CASIKQGANTGELFF; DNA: TGTGCCAGTATCAAACAGGGGGCGAACACCGGGGAGCTGTTTTTT
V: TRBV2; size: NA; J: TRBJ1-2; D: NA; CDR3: CASISRWGYTF; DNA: TGTGCCAGCATTAGTCGGTGGGGCTACACCTTC
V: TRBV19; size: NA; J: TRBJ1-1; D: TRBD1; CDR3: CASRRQGKNTEAFF; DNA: TGTGCCAGTAGGAGACAGGGGAAGAACACTGAAGCTTTCTTT
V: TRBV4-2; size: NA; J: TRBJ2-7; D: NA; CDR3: CASSNRGGVYEQYF; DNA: TGTGCCAGCAGCAACAGAGGGGGGGTTTACGAGCAGTACTTC
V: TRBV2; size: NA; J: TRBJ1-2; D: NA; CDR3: CASSDRGYTF; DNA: TGTGCCAGCAGTGACCGTGGCTACACCTTC
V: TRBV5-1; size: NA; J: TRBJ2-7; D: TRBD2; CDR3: CASSSPLSGGGDEQYF; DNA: TGCGCCAGCAGCTCGCCTCTGAGCGGGGGTGGCGACGAGCAGTACTTC
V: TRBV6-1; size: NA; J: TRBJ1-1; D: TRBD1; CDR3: CASKDRVFTEAFF; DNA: TGTGCCAGCAAAGACAGGGTCTTCACTGAAGCTTTCTTT
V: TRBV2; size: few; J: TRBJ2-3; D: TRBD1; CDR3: CASTGGGYTDTQYF; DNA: TGTGCCAGCACAGGGGGTGGATACACAGATACGCAGTATTTT
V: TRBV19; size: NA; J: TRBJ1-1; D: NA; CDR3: CASSIGITEAFF; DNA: TGTGCCAGTAGTATCGGGATAACTGAAGCTTTCTTT
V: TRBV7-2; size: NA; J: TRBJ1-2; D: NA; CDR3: CASSLDRFYGYTF; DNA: TGTGCCAGCAGCTTAGACCGGTTCTATGGCTACACCTTC
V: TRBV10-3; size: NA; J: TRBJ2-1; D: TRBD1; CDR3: CAISNRTGGSEGEQFF; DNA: TGTGCCATCAGTAACCGGACAGGGGGGTCGGAGGGTGAGCAGTTCTTC
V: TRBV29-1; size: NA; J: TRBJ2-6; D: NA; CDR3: CSVSSTGANVLTF; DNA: TGCAGCGTTTCTTCTACTGGGGCCAACGTCCTGACTTTC
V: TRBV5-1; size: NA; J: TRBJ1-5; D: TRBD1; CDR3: CASSLGTGGDQPQHF; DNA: TGCGCCAGCAGCTTAGGGACAGGGGGCGACCAGCCCCAGCATTTT
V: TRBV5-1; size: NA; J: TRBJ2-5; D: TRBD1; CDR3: CASSDRVGQETQYF; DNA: TGCGCCAGCTCGGACAGGGTGGGGCAAGAGACCCAGTACTTC
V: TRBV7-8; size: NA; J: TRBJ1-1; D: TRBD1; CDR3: CASSLAGTATEAFF; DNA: TGTGCCAGCAGCTTAGCTGGGACAGCTACTGAAGCTTTCTTT
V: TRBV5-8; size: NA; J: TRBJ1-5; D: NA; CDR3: CASSFTGSNQPQHF; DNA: TGTGCCAGCAGCTTTACAGGGAGCAATCAGCCCCAGCATTTT
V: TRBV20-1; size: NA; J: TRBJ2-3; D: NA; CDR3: CSATLTDTQYF; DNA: TGCAGTGCTACACTCACAGATACGCAGTATTTT
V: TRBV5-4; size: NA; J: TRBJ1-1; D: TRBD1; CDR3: CASGQGFSTEAFF; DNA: TGTGCCAGCGGACAGGGTTTTAGCACTGAAGCTTTCTTT
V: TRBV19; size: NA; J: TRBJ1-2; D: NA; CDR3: CASRWGEGGYGYTF; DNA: TGTGCCAGTAGATGGGGGGAGGGAGGCTATGGCTACACCTTC
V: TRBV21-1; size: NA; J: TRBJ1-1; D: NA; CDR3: CASSKPKNPTGEAFF; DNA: TGTGCCAGCAGCAAACCCAAGAATCCCACGGGTGAAGCTTTCTTT
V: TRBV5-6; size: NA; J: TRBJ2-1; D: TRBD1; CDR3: CASSLQGARAEQFF; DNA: TGTGCCAGCAGCTTGCAGGGGGCTAGAGCTGAGCAGTTCTTC